A selection of T cell receptor beta chains follows, all from one sample in a study of blood T cell repertoires in COVID-19. The data were produced by immunoSEQ multiplex PCR, yet TCRdb's version contains in-frame clones alone and is incomplete. The data contain 90,000 to 120,000 clones, about 88% of them singletons. The sequenced sample was peripheral blood. The source of these receptors is a human donor in a cohort sampled during active COVID-19. The CDR3 runs from the conserved cysteine through the conserved F or W. Each record gives: clone size, CDR3 length, V gene, CDR3 protein. For some rows the clone size is stated as once, few or many, or as a class when expanded; others skip it.

size: -
length: 16
V: TRBV5-1
CDR3: CASRGRLAGSTDTQYF

size: -
length: 14
V: TRBV9
CDR3: CASTPGSIPDTQYF

size: -
length: 14
V: TRBV4-3
CDR3: CASSQEDRVGEQYF

size: -
length: 12
V: TRBV24-1
CDR3: CATSDTGTEAFF

size: -
length: 15
V: TRBV14
CDR3: CASSLRDRVSTEAFF

size: once
length: 15
V: TRBV4-3
CDR3: CASSQDRGFNQPQHF

size: once
length: 15
V: TRBV15
CDR3: CATGGPGQGSYEQYF

size: -
length: 12
V: TRBV12-3/TRBV12-4
CDR3: CASSPGVYEQYF

size: -
length: 13
V: TRBV18
CDR3: CASSTDSQETQYF

size: -
length: 13
V: TRBV11-2
CDR3: CASTPPSGQGCFF

size: -
length: 15
V: TRBV6-2/TRBV6-3
CDR3: CASSLADLGYNEQFF

size: few
length: 13
V: TRBV7-6
CDR3: CASSFSGEDTQYF

size: once
length: 16
V: TRBV19
CDR3: CASSEGQKFMNTEAFF

size: -
length: 12
V: TRBV30
CDR3: CAWRGGFGVGTF

size: -
length: 14
V: TRBV7-9
CDR3: CASSQIQGNSPLHF

size: -
length: 17
V: TRBV19
CDR3: CASRTQGIGISNQPQHF

size: -
length: 13
V: TRBV27
CDR3: CASSLYRNTEAFF

size: many
length: 13
V: TRBV5-1
CDR3: CASSPTGENGYTF

size: -
length: 15
V: TRBV5-6
CDR3: CASSLAGIRGTEAFF

size: -
length: 18
V: TRBV11-2
CDR3: CASSLISGRSHSYNEQFF

size: -
length: 13
V: TRBV19
CDR3: CATLRGQGQPQHF

size: -
length: 17
V: TRBV6-6
CDR3: CASSPNRGSSYNSPLHF

size: -
length: 17
V: TRBV6-6
CDR3: CASSRGTSGRTTDTQYF

size: once
length: 15
V: TRBV7-9
CDR3: CASSALAGVTDTQYF

size: few
length: 16
V: TRBV11-2
CDR3: CASSLGAGLTYNEQFF

size: -
length: 15
V: TRBV29-1
CDR3: CSVEVLQGSWTEAFF

size: -
length: 15
V: TRBV5-5
CDR3: CASSTEGLAGASEVF

size: -
length: 13
V: TRBV6-6
CDR3: CASRDTWNTEAFF

size: -
length: 15
V: TRBV7-6
CDR3: CASSSAGGATGELFF

size: few
length: 16
V: TRBV4-1
CDR3: CASSQETQGRGTEAFF

size: -
length: 16
V: TRBV5-6
CDR3: CASSLTGGWGTDTQYF

size: -
length: 18
V: TRBV28
CDR3: CASSLGPGQGASMTEAFF

size: -
length: 12
V: TRBV27
CDR3: CASSPNNYEQYF

size: -
length: 14
V: TRBV6-5
CDR3: CASSYLREGGEQYF

size: -
length: 14
V: TRBV6-4
CDR3: CASSAYSVGYEQYF

size: -
length: 17
V: TRBV24-1
CDR3: CATSDPGLAGGPQTQYF

size: -
length: 15
V: TRBV2
CDR3: CASYSGTLNTGELFF

size: -
length: 17
V: TRBV18
CDR3: CASSPVRPGQQRDEQYF

size: -
length: 14
V: TRBV5-1
CDR3: CASKPDSGKETQYF

size: -
length: 15
V: TRBV5-1
CDR3: CASSLVSSGSGELFF

size: -
length: 13
V: TRBV7-2
CDR3: CASSWDREEEQYF

size: -
length: 13
V: TRBV18
CDR3: CASSLFTGYEQYF

size: -
length: 16
V: TRBV19
CDR3: CASPFLRRGRNTEAFF

size: -
length: 18
V: TRBV15
CDR3: CATSREGPRLAFAETQYF

size: once
length: 11
V: TRBV5-4
CDR3: CASSIGYEQYF

size: once
length: 14
V: TRBV9
CDR3: CASSVAQGRTEAFF

size: -
length: 20
V: TRBV3-1/TRBV3-2
CDR3: CASSRRPGTSGRSSYNEQFF

size: -
length: 14
V: TRBV19
CDR3: CASSQVGGGTEAFF

size: -
length: 17
V: TRBV29-1
CDR3: CSVEFSGNPSGANVLTF

size: -
length: 16
V: TRBV14
CDR3: CASSQDHARGNTEAFF

size: -
length: 15
V: TRBV5-1
CDR3: CASSWRPQGETEAFF

size: -
length: 12
V: TRBV7-9
CDR3: CASSLEGAQQYF

size: -
length: 15
V: TRBV2
CDR3: CASSVRAGNTGELFF

size: -
length: 12
V: TRBV2
CDR3: CASDYGRTEAFF